What follows are 21 T cell receptor beta chains derived from one specimen sequenced in a study of cytomegalovirus exposure and HLA in healthy donors. Use of 60 Vbeta and 13 Jbeta primers characterized the PCR. Profiled with immunoSEQ multiplex PCR; TCRdb holds only in-frame clones, not every one. The table lists over 150,000 clones, roughly 81% of them singletons, with 4% to 6% in the top ten. The specimen sequenced was PBMCs. Every receptor here comes from a girl aged 10 to 17 in good health and CMV-seropositive.

This clone was observed once. The chain carries TRBV2 and TRBJ2-7; 9 bases fit TRBD2. In germline, CDR1 is SNHLY, CDR2 FYNNEI. V lost 11 bases to trimming and J lost 8 bases; unmatched junction nucleotides: 16. The CDR3 consists of 14 residues. CDR3 residues: CAGSAGGPLWQQYF. CDR3 in DNA: TGTGCCGGATCGGCGGGGGGGCCCCTGTGGCAGCAGTACTTC.

V is TRBV10-3 and J is TRBJ2-7; TRBD1 aligns across 10 bases. After removal of 6 bases from V and 7 bases from J, the junction contained 9 bases not matched to a gene. The germline V gene has CDR1 ENHRY and CDR2 SYGVKD. The CDR3 has 14 amino acids. The CDR3 loop reads CAIRLDRGAEEQYF. CDR3 coding DNA: TGTGCCATCAGGCTGGACAGGGGGGCGGAGGAGCAGTACTTC.

With regard to this clone: Other DNA sequences in the same sample also yield this CDR3. The rearrangement links TRBV27 to TRBJ1-1; D is uncertain. V was shortened by 8 bases and J by 1 base, with 5 bases between the two germline ends. The CDR3 is 11 amino acids. CDR1 is MNHEY, CDR2 SMNVEV, per germline (reference sequence). In DNA form, the CDR3 reads TGTGCCAGCCGGAGGAACACTGAAGCTTTCTTT. It specifies CASRRNTEAFF.

This clone was found a few times. The gene calls are TRBV6-6 and TRBJ2-7; D not resolved. V lost 8 bases, J lost 2 bases, and 10 bases lay in between. This CDR3 contains 12 residues. Germline assignment: CDR1 MNHNY and CDR2 SVGAGI (reference sequence). The CDR3 protein is CASGQETYEQYF. Written as DNA, the CDR3 is TGTGCCAGCGGGCAGGAAACCTACGAGCAGTACTTC.

V is TRBV11-3 and J is TRBJ1-1; no clear D gene. The V end was cut by 5 bases, the J end by 1 base, with 8 bases between. Germline CDR1 and CDR2: SGHNT and YENEEA. The length of the CDR3 is 13 residues. The CDR3 bases are TGTGCCAGCAGCCTTACAGAGAACACTGAAGCTTTCTTT. Translation: CASSLTENTEAFF.

The chain joins TRBV6-1 to TRBJ2-2; TRBD1 matches at 7 bases. From germline, CDR1 is MNHNS and CDR2 SASEGT. Trimming cost V 5 bases and J 3 bases; bases outside gene matches: 6. The CDR3 covers 15 residues. CDR3 nucleotide sequence: TGTGCCAGCAGTTTAACAGGGGCGGACACCGGGGAGCTGTTTTTT. Translated: CASSLTGADTGELFF.

This chain joins TRBV5-8 and TRBJ1-6; D ambiguous. The CDR3 covers 16 residues. Trimming stripped 2 bases from V and 7 bases from J, with 16 bases between. Per germline, CDR1 SGHTS and CDR2 YDEGEE. The CDR3 is CASSFKPRKVNSPLHF. The DNA for the CDR3 is TGTGCCAGCAGCTTTAAACCGAGGAAGGTGAATTCACCCCTCCACTTT. The full variable domain, in which reference TRBV5-8 and TRBJ1-6 provide the parts outside the CDR3, is EAGVTQSPTHLIKTRGQQATLRCSPISGHTSVYWYQQALGLGLQFLLWYDEGEERNRGNFPPRFSGRQFPNYSSELNVNALELEDSALYLCASSFKPRKVNSPLHFGNGTRLTVT.

The chain has TRBV9 and TRBJ2-2; D call uncertain. CDR1 is SGDLS and CDR2 is YYNGEE in the germline V gene. CDR3 length: 17 residues. The germline V and J ends were trimmed by 3 bases and 4 bases, with 19 bases remaining between them. The CDR3: CASSANPLVRGTGELFF. CDR3 bases: TGTGCCAGCAGCGCCAACCCCTTAGTTCGAGGCACCGGGGAGCTGTTTTTT.

V gene TRBV2 combines with J gene TRBJ2-2; no firm D call. The V and J ends lost 3 bases and 4 bases respectively, with 9 bases between them. The CDR3 is 14 amino acids. Germline V CDR1 and CDR2: SNHLY, FYNNEI. The CDR3 here is CASSDSLPTGELFF. As DNA, the CDR3 is TGTGCCAGCAGTGACAGTCTCCCCACCGGGGAGCTGTTTTTT.

This clone has only a few counts. This chain connects TRBV7-9 to TRBJ1-5; D is unclear. V dropped 6 bases and J dropped 1 base, with 10 bases sitting between them. The CDR3 spans 14 residues. From germline, CDR1 is SEHNR and CDR2 FQNEAQ (reference sequence). In nucleotides, the CDR3 is TGTGCCAGCAGTACCATCGGGAGCAATCAGCCCCAGCATTTT. This codes for CASSTIGSNQPQHF.

The chain links TRBV5-1 to TRBJ1-1; TRBD1 agrees at 7 bases. CDR3 size: 14 residues. Germline CDR1 and CDR2: SGHRS and YFSETQ. Unmatched junction bases numbered 7, after V lost 8 bases and J lost 0 bases. This chain's CDR3 is CASPRGWLNTEAFF. Here the CDR3 DNA reads TGCGCCAGTCCCAGGGGGTGGCTGAACACTGAAGCTTTCTTT.

On this clone: Other DNA sequences in the same sample also yield this CDR3. The chain has TRBV12-5 and TRBJ1-3; D may be TRBD1 (5 bases). Germline V gene sequence: CDR1 LGHNT, CDR2 FRNRAP. This CDR3 has 14 residues. V lost 3 bases to trimming and J lost 2 bases, with 8 bases between them. The CDR3, as DNA: TGTGCTAGTGGTTTAGGAGGGGCTGGAAACACCATATATTTT. Residues: CASGLGGAGNTIYF.

The chain carries TRBV5-4 and TRBJ1-1; D is uncertain. Deletions cut 3 bases from V and 4 bases from J, with 13 bases between. CDR3 size: 14 residues. Germline-derived CDR1 and CDR2 are SGHNT and YYREEE (reference sequence). This chain's CDR3 is CASSSNPGGTEAFF. The CDR3 coding sequence is TGTGCCAGCAGCTCGAACCCAGGTGGCACTGAAGCTTTCTTT.

This clone has a handful of counts. The CDR3 DNA reads TGTGCCAGCAGTCTCGGGACTAGCCAGAATGAGCAGTTCTTC. It yields the protein CASSLGTSQNEQFF. This rearrangement joins TRBV6-4 to TRBJ2-1; 9 bases are a match to TRBD2. Germline assignment: CDR1 MRHNA and CDR2 SNTAGT. The junction had 6 bases not matched to a gene; V was cut back by 5 bases and J by 7 bases. The CDR3 totals 14 residues.

The chain recombines TRBV4-2 with TRBJ1-4, with D perhaps matching TRBD1 (6 bases). CDR1 is LGHNA, CDR2 YNFKEQ, per germline. The CDR3 consists of 16 residues. V was pared by 1 base and J by 8 bases, with 17 bases between. CDR3 bases: TGTGCCAGCAGCCAAGTCCCCGCGGGGGCCTGGGAAAAACTGTTTTTT. Encoded protein: CASSQVPAGAWEKLFF.

This sequence joins TRBV10-3 and TRBJ1-2; 7 positions match TRBD1. Germline V lookup: CDR1 ENHRY, CDR2 SYGVKD. The CDR3 has 15 amino acids. The J segment lost 5 bases and the V segment lost 10 bases, leaving 16 bases of the junction unmatched. For the CDR3, the DNA is TGTGCCACCCAATATAAGGGACAGCCAAAATATGGCTACACCTTC. This codes for CATQYKGQPKYGYTF.

The chain uses TRBV27 and TRBJ1-1, with unresolved D. Germline values: CDR1 MNHEY, CDR2 SMNVEV (reference sequence). Trimming cost V 1 base and J 2 bases, with 5 bases left between them. CDR3 length equals 13 residues. In DNA form, the CDR3 reads TGTGCCAGCAGTTTATATTATAACACTGAAGCTTTCTTT. Translation: CASSLYYNTEAFF.

The CDR3 is CASSFGDIQYF. In nucleotides, the CDR3 is TGTGCCAGCAGCTTCGGGGACATTCAGTACTTC. V gene TRBV7-9 combines with J gene TRBJ2-4; tentatively, D is TRBD2 (5 bases). Germline V gives CDR1 SEHNR, CDR2 FQNEAQ (reference sequence). The length of the CDR3 is 11 residues. V was shortened by 3 bases and J by 8 bases, with 5 bases between the two germline ends.

The rearrangement joins TRBV5-6 to TRBJ2-2; D perhaps matches TRBD1 (6 bases). The CDR3 has 15 amino acids. Deletions cut 5 bases from V and 0 bases from J, with 11 bases between. Germline assignment: CDR1 SGHDT and CDR2 YYEEEE. CDR3 protein: CASRRTASNTGELFF. The CDR3, as DNA: TGTGCCAGCAGGCGGACAGCCTCGAACACCGGGGAGCTGTTTTTT.

The rearrangement links TRBV7-9 to TRBJ2-7; a possible D gene is TRBD1 (6 bases). Trimming removed 4 bases at V and 0 bases at J, with 10 bases between. In germline, CDR1 is SEHNR, CDR2 FQNEAQ (reference sequence). The CDR3 totals 14 residues. CDR3 nucleotide sequence: TGTGCCAGCAGCTACGCAGGGGACTCCTACGAGCAGTACTTC. As protein: CASSYAGDSYEQYF.

The count of this clone is one. V is TRBV14 and J is TRBJ2-5; D possibly corresponds to TRBD1 (5 bases). TRBJ2-7 explains the end of the DNA better; the J call may be wrong. CDR3 length: 12 amino acids. CDR1 SGHDN and CDR2 FVKESK come from the germline V gene. CDR3 sequence (DNA): TGTGCCAGCAGCCACGGACATTCCGAGCAGTACTTC. Encoded protein: CASSHGHSEQYF.